Each of the 21 T cell receptor beta chains below was sequenced from the same sample in a study of long-term antiretroviral therapy in people with HIV. Sequencing used immunoSEQ v3.0 at survey level. Sequenced by immunoSEQ multiplex PCR; TCRdb stores in-frame clones only, minus some. The sample records roughly 30,000 clones, 65% to 85% being singletons. Here the sequenced sample was unsorted PBMCs, taken nearly 2.9 years after starting antiretroviral therapy. These receptors originate from a man younger than 45 with HIV.

This chain connects TRBV27 to TRBJ1-1; TRBD1 matches 9 bases. J lost 0 bases, V lost 4 bases, and 0 bases had no gene match. Germline CDR1 MNHEY, CDR2 SMNVEV (reference sequence). CDR3 length: 14 residues. CDR3 amino acids: CASSWTGVNTEAFF. The CDR3 DNA is TGTGCCAGCAGTTGGACAGGGGTGAACACTGAAGCTTTCTTT.

In the case of this clone: The limits of the CDR3 on the DNA are not certain, so only TCRdb's listed CDR3 is given. This rearrangement joins TRBV6-5 to TRBJ1-4. The CDR3 is made up of 14 amino acids, end residues included. In germline, CDR1 is MNHEY, CDR2 SVGAGI. The CDR3 sequence is CASSTSGLNEKLFF.

The V call is TRBV28, the J call TRBJ1-3; 9 bases match TRBD1. V shed 5 bases, J shed 5 bases, and the junction held 10 bases outside the gene matches. CDR1 is MDHEN and CDR2 is SYDVKM in the germline V gene. This CDR3 spans 16 amino acids. The CDR3 spells CASSPRQGGKRNTIYF. The DNA of the CDR3 is TGTGCCAGCAGTCCAAGACAGGGGGGTAAAAGAAACACCATATATTTT.

The V and J genes are TRBV25-1 and TRBJ2-1; 8 nucleotides match TRBD1. Losses at the gene ends were 4 bases for V and 13 bases for J; bases not matched to a gene: 3. Germline CDR1 reads MGHDK; CDR2 reads SYGVNS. This CDR3 contains 11 residues. CDR3 DNA sequence: TGTGCCAGCAGTGCACAGGGGGACCAGTTCTTC. It encodes CASSAQGDQFF.

The chain links TRBV7-8 to TRBJ2-3; possible D gene TRBD2, 6 bases. CDR1 SGHVS and CDR2 FQNEAQ come from the germline V gene. CDR3 length: 17 residues. V lost 2 bases to trimming and J lost 2 bases, with 17 bases between them. The CDR3 nucleotides are TGTGCCAGCAGCTTAAGGGCTTTTGGAGGGCCCACAGATACGCAGTATTTT. Residues: CASSLRAFGGPTDTQYF.

This chain connects TRBV11-3 to TRBJ1-4; a weak D match, TRBD1 (6 bases). The V end was cut by 7 bases, the J end by 5 bases, with 23 bases between. CDR1 and CDR2 from the germline V gene are SGHNT and YENEEA. The length of the CDR3 is 17 residues. CDR3 sequence: CASICGGPAGANEKLFF. The CDR3, as DNA: TGTGCCAGCATCTGTGGTGGGCCGGCGGGGGCAAATGAAAAACTGTTTTTT.

The rearrangement links TRBV30 to TRBJ1-1; weak D call: TRBD1 (6 bases). The CDR3 spans 14 residues. Germline CDR1 and CDR2: GTSNPN and SVGIG (reference sequence). V gave up 0 bases and J gave up 0 bases, with 8 bases separating them. CDR3 residues: CAWSVTGMNTEAFF. The DNA of the CDR3 is TGTGCCTGGAGTGTAACAGGGATGAACACTGAAGCTTTCTTT.

The chain carries TRBV6-1 and TRBJ1-1, with D tentatively TRBD1 (6 bases). This CDR3 comprises 15 residues. The V gene's germline CDR1 is MNHNS and CDR2 SASEGT. The germline V and J ends were trimmed by 7 bases and 2 bases, with 17 bases remaining between them. CDR3 coding DNA: TGTGCCAGCACCCTTAGGGGGGGGCTTAACACTGAAGCTTTCTTT. Translation gives CASTLRGGLNTEAFF.

This rearrangement joins TRBV28 to TRBJ2-7; D perhaps matches TRBD2 (5 bases). The CDR3 sequence is 17 residues long. The V gene lost 10 bases and the J gene lost 7 bases, with 32 bases spanning the gap. The germline gives CDR1 MDHEN, CDR2 SYDVKM. The CDR3 coding sequence is TGTGCCACTACCCTTACTTGGGGAAAGGAAACCCCGGGGGAGCAGTACTTC. This gives the protein CATTLTWGKETPGEQYF.

The chain joins TRBV29-1 to TRBJ1-4; no definite D call. The CDR3 contains 11 residues. Germline V gene data show CDR1 as SQVTM and CDR2 as ANQGSEA. V lost 4 bases to trimming and J lost 4 bases, with 4 bases between them. CDR3 loop: CSVVGNEKLFF. The CDR3 DNA is TGCAGCGTTGTTGGTAATGAAAAACTGTTTTTT.

This chain connects TRBV10-3 to TRBJ1-4; D gene unclear. Germline V gives CDR1 ENHRY, CDR2 SYGVKD. The V and J ends lost 0 bases and 0 bases respectively, with 8 bases between them. This CDR3 is 16 amino acids long. CDR3 DNA: TGTGCCATCAGTGAGTCGCGGGATGCAACTAATGAAAAACTGTTTTTT. This sequence encodes CAISESRDATNEKLFF.

The chain combines TRBV9 with TRBJ2-7; 7 bases match TRBD1. Trimming at V came to 2 bases and at J to 1 base, leaving 3 bases not matched to a gene. The CDR3 totals 14 residues. Germline CDR1 and CDR2: SGDLS and YYNGEE. CDR3 amino acids: CASSVGTDSYEQYF. The DNA of the CDR3 is TGTGCCAGCAGCGTGGGGACAGATTCCTACGAGCAGTACTTC.

V gene TRBV7-9 combines with J gene TRBJ1-5; D possibly corresponds to TRBD1 (5 bases). Germline V gene sequence: CDR1 SEHNR, CDR2 FQNEAQ (reference sequence). The CDR3 contains 14 residues. V was trimmed by 3 bases and J by 0 bases, leaving 6 bases between them. The DNA of the CDR3 is TGTGCCAGCAGCTTTGACAGTAGCAATCAGCCCCAGCATTTT. Protein sequence: CASSFDSSNQPQHF.

The gene calls are TRBV14 and TRBJ2-1; 14 nucleotides match TRBD2. The junction had 10 bases not matched to a gene; V was cut back by 5 bases and J by 7 bases. The CDR3 contains 17 residues. Germline CDR1 SGHDN, CDR2 FVKESK. The CDR3 DNA reads TGTGCCAGCAGCTCGGGACTAGCGGGAGCCTTTCGAAATGAGCAGTTCTTC. Amino acids: CASSSGLAGAFRNEQFF.

The chain is built from TRBV6-5 and TRBJ1-4, with 7 bases identical to TRBD1. Germline V gene lookup returns CDR1 MNHEY and CDR2 SVGAGI. V lost 4 bases to trimming and J lost 4 bases; unmatched junction nucleotides: 6. The CDR3 totals 15 residues. This chain's CDR3 is CASSSQGQSNEKLFF. The CDR3, as DNA: TGTGCCAGCAGTTCCCAGGGACAGAGTAATGAAAAACTGTTTTTT.

This chain links TRBV5-4 with TRBJ1-6; tentatively, D is TRBD1 (5 bases). The CDR3 is 16 residues long. CDR1 is SGHNT and CDR2 is YYREEE in the germline V gene (reference sequence). V lost 3 bases and J 7 bases, leaving 17 bases between the germline ends. CDR3 residues: CASSSPGAGWNSPLHF. The DNA for the CDR3 is TGTGCCAGCAGCTCCCCCGGTGCAGGGTGGAATTCACCCCTCCACTTT.

The chain joins TRBV4-1 to TRBJ2-5; 7 bases match TRBD2. The length of the CDR3 is 16 residues. The germline CDR1 and CDR2 sequences are MGHRA and YSYEKL. V lost 0 bases, J lost 5 bases, and 9 bases stayed unmatched. DNA for the CDR3: TGCGCCAGCAGCCAAGAGCAGCGGGGAGCGATGGAGACCCAGTACTTC. It yields the protein CASSQEQRGAMETQYF.

This clone was seen a few times. The CDR3 sequence is CASSSTLNTEAFF. CDR3 in DNA: TGTGCCAGCAGTTCGACACTGAACACTGAAGCTTTCTTT. This chain joins TRBV6-4 and TRBJ1-1; D unclear. Per the germline V gene, CDR1 is MRHNA and CDR2 is SNTAGT. V lost 5 bases and J lost 0, with 7 bases in between. The length of the CDR3 is 13 residues.

The chain links TRBV5-4 to TRBJ2-2; 10 bases map to TRBD1. This CDR3 comprises 16 residues. V shed 0 bases and J 6 bases; nucleotides not matched to a gene: 5. CDR1 is SGHNT, CDR2 YYREEE, per germline (reference sequence). In DNA, the CDR3 is TGTGCCAGCAGCTTGGAAGCGGGACAGGGGTCCGGGGAGCTGTTTTTT. This encodes CASSLEAGQGSGELFF.

The chain links TRBV27 to TRBJ1-2, with 9 bases lining up with TRBD1. This CDR3 is built from 15 residues. The junction had 7 bases not matched to a gene; V was cut back by 5 bases and J by 3 bases. CDR1 and CDR2 (germline): MNHEY, SMNVEV (reference sequence). The CDR3 reads CASSLSGQGYYGYTF. CDR3 in DNA: TGTGCCAGCAGTCTCTCGGGACAGGGCTACTATGGCTACACCTTC.

The CDR3 coding sequence is TGTGCCAGCAGCCCAGGGGGGGCGGATAATGAGCAGTTCTTC. Translated, it gives CASSPGGADNEQFF. The V gene is TRBV9, the J gene TRBJ2-1; possibly TRBD1 or TRBD2 for D (7 bases each). CDR1 and CDR2 from the germline V gene are SGDLS and YYNGEE. CDR3 size: 14 residues. The V gene lost 4 bases and the J gene lost 7 bases, with 15 bases spanning the gap.